This T cell receptor (beta chain) stems from a study of control samples from healthy donors and cancer patients. In its sample, this clone was seen many times. Trimming took off 3 bases at V and 6 bases at J, with 16 bases between the two ends. Looked up from germline, CDR1 is LNHDA and CDR2 is SQIVND (reference sequence). The CDR3 sequence is 15 residues long. Generated by immunoSEQ multiplex PCR, the TCRdb table keeps only in-frame clones and is missing some. The sample has around 150,000 clones; over 90% are singletons. The chain carries TRBV19 and TRBJ2-3; TRBD1 or TRBD2 may be the D gene (7 bases each). The source of this sequence is a woman aged 30 to 39 in good health. Source material: blood. In DNA, the CDR3 is TGTGCCAGTAGTATGGAGACAGGGAGGGCCGATACGCAGTATTTT. Translation gives CASSMETGRADTQYF.